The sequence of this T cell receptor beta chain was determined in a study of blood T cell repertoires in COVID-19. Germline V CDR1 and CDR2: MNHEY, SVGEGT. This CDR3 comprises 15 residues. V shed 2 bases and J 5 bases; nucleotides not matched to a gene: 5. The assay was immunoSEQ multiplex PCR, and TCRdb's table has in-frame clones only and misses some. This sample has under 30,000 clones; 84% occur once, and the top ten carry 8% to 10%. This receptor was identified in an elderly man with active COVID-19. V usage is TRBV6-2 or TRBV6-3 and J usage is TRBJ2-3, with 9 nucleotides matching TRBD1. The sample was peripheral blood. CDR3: CASSYPGQGIDTQYF. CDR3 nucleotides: TGTGCCAGCAGTTACCCGGGACAGGGAATAGATACGCAGTATTTT.